This TCR beta chain emerged from a study of CD8 T cells in ankylosing spondylitis. Construction of TCR beta libraries was performed using quantitative 5'-RACE with molecular barcodes. MiXCR was run by TCRdb on the 5' RACE reads, yielding one entry per CDR3 protein. This table has around 770,000 distinct CDR3 sequences, around a fifth appearing once. General study points: There was reportedly significant enrichment of clones that were disease-linked in matched ankylosing spondylitis synovial fluid. Some motif variants were previously reported in reactive arthritis synovial fluid and blood. A TCR beta motif made of fewer than ten highly homologous variants seemed typical of ankylosing spondylitis blood. Clones linked to the disease showed a CD8+ phenotype. They occurred at relatively low frequencies in peripheral blood.

Comments on this clonotype: The antigen is undetermined.

Per the germline V gene, CDR1 is DFQATT and CDR2 is SNEGSKA (reference sequence). Unmatched junction bases numbered 11, after V lost 0 bases and J lost 8 bases. The length of the CDR3 is 16 residues. V is TRBV20-1 and J is TRBJ2-5; 11 nucleotides agree with TRBD2. The clonotype originates from a male donor with ankylosing spondylitis. Sequencing was carried out using blood, either unsorted or a sorted T cell fraction (not recorded which). The CDR3 coding sequence is TGCAGTGCTAGAGATCGCACTAGCGGGAGCCCTGGAACCCAGTACTTC. Translating it yields CSARDRTSGSPGTQYF.